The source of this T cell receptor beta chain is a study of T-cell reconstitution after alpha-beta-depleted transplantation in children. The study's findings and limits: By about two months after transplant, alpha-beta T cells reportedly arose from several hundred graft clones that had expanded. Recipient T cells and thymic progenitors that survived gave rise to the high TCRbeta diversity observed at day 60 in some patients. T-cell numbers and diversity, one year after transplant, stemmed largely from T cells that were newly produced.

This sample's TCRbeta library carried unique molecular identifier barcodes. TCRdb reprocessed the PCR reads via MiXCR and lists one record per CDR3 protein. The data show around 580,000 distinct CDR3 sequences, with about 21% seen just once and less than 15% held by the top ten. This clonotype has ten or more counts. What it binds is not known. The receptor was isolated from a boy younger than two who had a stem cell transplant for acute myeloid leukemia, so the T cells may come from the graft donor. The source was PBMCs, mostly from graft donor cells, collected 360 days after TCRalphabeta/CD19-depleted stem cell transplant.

The CDR3 region has the DNA TGTGCCAGCAGCCTGCACAGGGGACACACTGAAGCTTTCTTT. It codes for CASSLHRGHTEAFF. The chain employs TRBV3-1 and TRBJ1-1, with TRBD1 identical over 7 bases. The germline gives CDR1 LGHDT, CDR2 YNNKEL (reference sequence). The CDR3 totals 14 residues. V gave up 4 bases and J gave up 3 bases; unmatched junction bases: 5.